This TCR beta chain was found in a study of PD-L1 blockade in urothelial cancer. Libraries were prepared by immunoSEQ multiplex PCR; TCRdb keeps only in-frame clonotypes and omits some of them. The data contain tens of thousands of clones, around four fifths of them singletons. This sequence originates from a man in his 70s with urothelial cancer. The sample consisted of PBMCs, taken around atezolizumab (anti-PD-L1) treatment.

The CDR3 DNA is TGTGCCAGCACGAGACAGGGTTTTTCTGGAAACACCATATATTTT. Translation: CASTRQGFSGNTIYF. The J gene is TRBJ1-3, the V gene TRBV6-5; TRBD1 matches 7 bases. V shed 7 bases and J 1 base; nucleotides not matched to a gene: 7. The CDR3 contains 15 residues. Germline V gene sequence: CDR1 MNHEY, CDR2 SVGAGI.